A single T cell receptor (beta chain) is shown here with its context. The data originate from a study of blood T cell repertoires in COVID-19. Clones were sequenced by immunoSEQ multiplex PCR, and TCRdb holds only the in-frame ones, with some missing. The sample includes under 250,000 clones, around nine tenths seen only once; the top ten take 3.5% to 4.5%. Sequencing was done on a sample of PBMCs or T cells enriched from blood (not recorded which). This TCR derives from a woman in her 30s with acute COVID-19.

The CDR3 DNA sequence: TGTGCCACCCGGGACTTACAGACGAATTCACCCCTCCACTTT. It is translated as CATRDLQTNSPLHF. This sequence joins TRBV28 and TRBJ1-6; possible D gene TRBD1, 5 bases. V gave up 10 bases and J gave up 7 bases, with 17 bases separating them. CDR1 is MDHEN, CDR2 SYDVKM, per germline. The CDR3 has 14 amino acids.